A selection of T cell receptor beta chains follows, all from one sample in a study of blood T cell repertoires in COVID-19. The protocol was immunoSEQ multiplex PCR, while the TCRdb copy is restricted to in-frame clones and leaves out a portion. The sample includes 250,000 or so clones, approximately 90% of them seen just once. Sequencing was done on a sample of peripheral blood. Receptors were obtained from a woman aged 40 to 50 who had recovered from COVID-19. Both conserved end residues are part of each CDR3. The D gene is left open where the match is weak. Part of the rows lack a size; the others show once, few, many or a class for expanded clones.

TRBD1,NA,TRBV5-6,TRBJ2-1,CASSLSSTGRAYNEQFF,TGTGCCAGCAGCTTGTCGTCGACAGGGCGGGCCTACAATGAGCAGTTCTTC
NA,NA,TRBV4-1,TRBJ2-5,CASSQDGTWGNRVETQYF,TGCGCCAGCAGCCAAGATGGGACATGGGGGAACAGGGTTGAGACCCAGTACTTC
NA,NA,TRBV20-1,TRBJ2-5,CSARRETQYF,TGCAGTGCTAGGAGAGAGACCCAGTACTTC
TRBD2,NA,TRBV5-1,TRBJ2-7,CASRTVAGDYEQYF,TGCGCCAGCAGGACGGTAGCGGGGGACTACGAGCAGTACTTC
TRBD2,NA,TRBV27,TRBJ2-7,CASSFLGLAGGDEQYF,TGTGCCAGCAGTTTCTTGGGACTAGCGGGAGGGGACGAGCAGTACTTC
TRBD1,NA,TRBV24-1,TRBJ1-1,CATRRTGESAEAFF,TGTGCCACCAGAAGAACAGGGGAAAGTGCTGAAGCTTTCTTT
NA,NA,TRBV1,TRBJ1-2,CTSSQVLDRPLGYGYTF,TGCACCAGCAGCCAAGTACTAGACAGGCCTTTGGGCTATGGCTACACCTTC
NA,NA,TRBV9,TRBJ2-3,CASSPTLGGIRTDTQYF,TGTGCCAGCAGCCCCACCCTGGGCGGGATCAGAACAGATACGCAGTATTTT
TRBD2,NA,TRBV11-2,TRBJ2-7,CASSTRLAGGPVPF,TGTGCCAGCAGCACCCGACTAGCGGGAGGCCCCGTTCCCTTC
TRBD2,NA,TRBV18,TRBJ2-1,CASSSSGGNEQFF,TGTGCCAGCTCCTCATCGGGGGGGAATGAGCAGTTCTTC
TRBD2,once,TRBV18,TRBJ2-1,CASSPPGGDEQFF,TGTGCCAGCTCACCCCCCGGGGGGGATGAGCAGTTCTTC
NA,NA,TRBV7-2,TRBJ2-3,CASSSPRGSTDTQYF,TGTGCCAGCAGCTCCCCGCGGGGAAGCACAGATACGCAGTATTTT
NA,once,TRBV5-4,TRBJ1-1,CASSLGQGRDTEAFF,TGTGCCAGCAGCTTGGGGCAGGGCCGGGACACTGAAGCTTTCTTT
NA,NA,TRBV30,TRBJ1-4,CACQTGGANEKLFF,TGTGCCTGCCAGACGGGGGGGGCTAATGAAAAACTGTTTTTT
NA,NA,TRBV11-2,TRBJ2-2,CASSWGPSESGELFF,TGTGCCAGCAGCTGGGGGCCATCCGAATCCGGGGAGCTGTTTTTT
NA,NA,TRBV30,TRBJ1-2,CACGDWYGYTF,TGTGCCTGCGGGGACTGGTATGGCTACACCTTC
NA,NA,TRBV24-1,TRBJ1-3,CATSDLSSGNTIYF,TGTGCCACCAGTGATCTAAGCTCTGGAAACACCATATATTTT
NA,NA,TRBV29-1,TRBJ1-2,CSVGWGELGYTF,TGCAGCGTGGGATGGGGCGAACTGGGCTACACCTTC
TRBD1,NA,TRBV19,TRBJ1-2,CASSTTGSNYGYTF,TGTGCCAGTAGCACGACAGGGTCCAACTATGGCTACACCTTC
TRBD2,NA,TRBV7-6,TRBJ2-4,CASSLKGGRGNIQYF,TGTGCCAGCAGCTTAAAGGGCGGGAGAGGGAACATTCAGTACTTC
TRBD2,few,TRBV24-1,TRBJ2-3,CATSDLAGAADTQYF,TGTGCCACCAGTGATTTGGCGGGAGCGGCAGATACGCAGTATTTT
NA,NA,TRBV5-5,TRBJ1-5,CASSLVAGPNQPQHF,TGTGCCAGCAGCTTGGTGGCTGGCCCCAATCAGCCCCAGCATTTT
NA,NA,TRBV5-5,TRBJ2-7,CASSYGWQVAPYEQYF,TGTGCCAGCAGCTATGGTTGGCAGGTGGCCCCCTACGAGCAGTACTTC
TRBD2,NA,TRBV12-3/TRBV12-4,TRBJ2-1,CASSLGRGEFF,TGTGCCAGCAGTTTGGGGCGGGGGGAGTTCTTC
NA,NA,TRBV7-2,TRBJ2-1,CASSLRSGYSYNEQFF,TGTGCCAGCAGCTTACGGTCCGGGTACTCCTACAATGAGCAGTTCTTC
TRBD1,NA,TRBV6-1,TRBJ2-1,CASSEPPDRGTINEQFF,TGTGCCAGCAGTGAACCCCCGGACAGGGGGACTATCAATGAGCAGTTCTTC
NA,once,TRBV16,TRBJ2-5,CASSETWGVGKTQYF,TGTGCCAGCAGCGAGACCTGGGGAGTGGGAAAGACCCAGTACTTC
TRBD2,NA,TRBV7-2,TRBJ2-2,CASSGRAGGNSGELFF,TGTGCCAGCAGCGGCCGAGCGGGAGGGAACAGCGGGGAGCTGTTTTTT
TRBD1,NA,TRBV2,TRBJ1-5,CASTRDRGVNQPQHF,TGTGCCAGCACCCGGGACAGGGGTGTCAATCAGCCCCAGCATTTT
NA,NA,TRBV3-1/TRBV3-2,TRBJ2-3,CASSQGTPVPTDTQYF,TGTGCCAGCAGCCAAGGGACTCCCGTACCCACAGATACGCAGTATTTT
TRBD1,NA,TRBV12-5,TRBJ2-5,CASGLGGQAEKTQYF,TGTGCTAGTGGTTTGGGGGGACAGGCAGAGAAGACCCAGTACTTC
NA,NA,TRBV29-1,TRBJ1-2,CSVRGLRGVVGYTF,TGCAGCGTTAGGGGACTCCGCGGGGTAGTTGGCTACACCTTC
TRBD2,once,TRBV19,TRBJ2-7,CASSLTPLAGLSYEQYF,TGTGCCAGTAGCCTCACCCCACTAGCGGGCCTCTCCTACGAGCAGTACTTC
TRBD2,NA,TRBV2,TRBJ2-5,CASSGLAGGETQYF,TGTGCCAGCAGTGGACTAGCGGGAGGAGAGACCCAGTACTTC
TRBD2,NA,TRBV11-3,TRBJ2-1,CASSLDKFGLATLNEQFF,TGTGCCAGCAGCTTAGATAAGTTCGGACTAGCCACCCTAAATGAGCAGTTCTTC
TRBD1,NA,TRBV6-6,TRBJ2-5,CASKPDRVETQYF,TGTGCCAGCAAACCCGACAGGGTGGAGACCCAGTACTTC
NA,NA,TRBV10-3,TRBJ1-1,CAILHTSPGEAFF,TGTGCCATCCTCCATACCTCCCCGGGTGAAGCTTTCTTT
TRBD2,NA,TRBV4-3,TRBJ2-3,CASSARGGADTQYF,TGCGCCAGCAGCGCGAGGGGAGGGGCAGATACGCAGTATTTT
NA,few,TRBV19,TRBJ1-2,CASSIDSFNYGYTF,TGTGCCAGTAGTATCGACAGTTTTAACTATGGCTACACCTTC
NA,NA,TRBV7-6,TRBJ2-2,CASSLISRGRRTGELFF,TGTGCCAGCAGCTTAATATCACGGGGAAGGAGAACCGGGGAGCTGTTTTTT
NA,NA,TRBV24-1,TRBJ2-1,CATSDLGGYNEQFF,TGTGCCACCAGTGATTTAGGCGGCTACAATGAGCAGTTCTTC
NA,NA,TRBV6-4,TRBJ1-2,CASSRPGGYGYTF,TGTGCCAGCAGTAGACCGGGGGGCTATGGCTACACCTTC
NA,NA,TRBV6-2/TRBV6-3,TRBJ2-3,CASSTWATSSDTQYF,TGTGCCAGCAGTACCTGGGCCACGTCCTCAGATACGCAGTATTTT
TRBD1,NA,TRBV5-4,TRBJ1-4,CASSSTGGNEKLFF,TGTGCCAGCAGCTCGACAGGGGGAAATGAAAAACTGTTTTTT
NA,NA,TRBV5-1,TRBJ2-5,CASSPEYQETQYF,TGCGCCAGCAGCCCGGAGTACCAAGAGACCCAGTACTTC
TRBD2,NA,TRBV27,TRBJ2-4,CASSPSGADLAKNIQYF,TGTGCCAGCAGTCCCAGCGGGGCGGATCTCGCCAAAAACATTCAGTACTTC
TRBD1,few,TRBV5-4,TRBJ1-2,CASSLVDRMVGYTF,TGTGCCAGCAGCTTGGTGGACAGGATGGTAGGCTACACCTTC
TRBD1,few,TRBV7-9,TRBJ1-2,CASSFRQGGLGYGYTF,TGTGCCAGCAGCTTCCGACAGGGAGGATTGGGCTATGGCTACACCTTC
NA,NA,TRBV7-9,TRBJ1-1,CASSSLSAQGRNTEAFF,TGTGCCAGCAGCTCTCTGTCGGCTCAGGGTCGGAACACTGAAGCTTTCTTT
TRBD1,NA,TRBV19,TRBJ2-7,CASSPRDRGSYEQYF,TGTGCCAGTAGTCCCCGGGACAGGGGTTCCTACGAGCAGTACTTC
TRBD2,NA,TRBV14,TRBJ2-3,CASSPRTSGTEDTQYF,TGTGCCAGCAGCCCACGGACTAGTGGGACGGAGGATACGCAGTATTTT
NA,NA,TRBV6-5,TRBJ1-2,CASGQADNYGYTF,TGTGCCAGCGGGCAGGCCGATAACTATGGCTACACCTTC
TRBD1,many,TRBV24-1,TRBJ1-2,CATRDSGGPNYGYTF,TGTGCCACCAGAGACTCAGGGGGACCTAACTATGGCTACACCTTC
NA,once,TRBV5-6,TRBJ2-7,CASSFPPGTGHPPDEQYF,TGTGCCAGCAGCTTCCCCCCAGGGACGGGACACCCCCCGGACGAGCAGTACTTC
TRBD2,NA,TRBV27,TRBJ2-3,CASSPRAGASGRDTQYF,TGTGCCAGCAGTCCCCGGGCCGGGGCTAGCGGGAGGGATACGCAGTATTTT
NA,NA,TRBV6-5,TRBJ2-2,CASRLDYYTGELFF,TGTGCCAGCAGGCTGGACTACTACACCGGGGAGCTGTTTTTT
TRBD1,NA,TRBV3-1/TRBV3-2,TRBJ2-7,CASSRQGEAPYEQYF,TGTGCCAGCAGCCGACAGGGGGAGGCCCCCTACGAGCAGTACTTC
NA,once,TRBV29-1,TRBJ1-5,CSVEERHHYNQPQHF,TGCAGCGTTGAAGAAAGACACCATTACAATCAGCCCCAGCATTTT
TRBD2,NA,TRBV4-2,TRBJ2-1,CASSQEAGVGNEQFF,TGTGCCAGCAGCCAAGAGGCGGGAGTGGGCAATGAGCAGTTCTTC